Presented here are 23 T cell receptor beta chains from one specimen sequenced in a study of OX40 agonist ivuxolimab in advanced cancers. TCRdb's table, derived via immunoSEQ multiplex PCR, lists solely in-frame clones and lacks some. The sample lists under 100,000 clones; approximately 85% were seen once. The material was CD4+ or CD8+ T cells sorted from blood, obtained in a trial of the OX40 agonist ivuxolimab. The source is an adult with an advanced solid tumor such as melanoma, head and neck, liver or kidney cancer.

The chain links TRBV6-1 to TRBJ1-1; D remains ambiguous. The CDR3 is 13 amino acids. Trimming left V 7 bases short and J 1 base short, with 10 bases between. The germline CDR1 and CDR2 sequences are MNHNS and SASEGT. As DNA, the CDR3 is TGTGCCAGCATGCCCGGGCAGAACACTGAAGCTTTCTTT. This gives the protein CASMPGQNTEAFF.

CDR3 in amino acids: CARSRGSDTQYF. The CDR3, as DNA: TGTGCCAGAAGCAGGGGGTCAGATACGCAGTATTTT. This chain joins TRBV5-3 and TRBJ2-3; D is possibly TRBD1 (6 bases). TRBV5-3 falls under the ORF class, with uncertain function. The CDR3 is 12 residues long. V gave up 4 bases and J gave up 4 bases, with 7 bases separating them.

V and J are TRBV6-5 and TRBJ2-5; 7 bases match TRBD1. The CDR3 is 13 residues long. Germline V gene data show CDR1 as MNHEY and CDR2 as SVGAGI. The V gene end was trimmed by 7 bases and the J gene end by 3 bases; junction bases not matched to a gene: 5. CDR3: CASKGTVKETQYF. The CDR3 DNA follows: TGTGCCAGCAAAGGGACAGTTAAAGAGACCCAGTACTTC.

The V and J genes are TRBV5-1 and TRBJ1-1; a weak D match, TRBD1 (6 bases). Germline V gene lookup returns CDR1 SGHRS and CDR2 YFSETQ. V was clipped by 9 bases and J by 6 bases, with 21 bases between them. This CDR3 has 14 residues. Here the CDR3 DNA reads TGCGCCACATCCCCGAGGGGGGAGATCGCTGAAGCTTTCTTT. Amino acid sequence: CATSPRGEIAEAFF.

The gene calls are TRBV30 and TRBJ1-4; possibly TRBD1 for D (6 bases). The ends were cut back, 6 bases at V and 12 bases at J, with 20 bases in the middle. The germline CDR1 and CDR2 sequences are GTSNPN and SVGIG (reference sequence). CDR3 length: 13 residues. In DNA form, the CDR3 reads TGTGCCTGTTTGGGGCCAGGGGAAATAGAACTGTTTTTT. It is translated as CACLGPGEIELFF.

The rearrangement uses TRBV11-2 and TRBJ2-3, with TRBD2 matching over 9 bases. CDR3 length equals 17 residues. Germline V CDR1 and CDR2: SGHAT, FQNNGV. The trim removed 5 bases at V and 5 bases at J, leaving 14 bases unmatched. The CDR3: CASSPRGGGGAVDTQYF. The CDR3 DNA reads TGTGCCAGCAGCCCCCGGGGGGGCGGGGGGGCGGTAGATACGCAGTATTTT.

The chain couples TRBV5-1 to TRBJ2-2; D perhaps matches TRBD1 (6 bases). CDR3 length: 15 residues. Germline V lookup: CDR1 SGHRS, CDR2 YFSETQ. V dropped 0 bases and J dropped 1 base, with 7 bases sitting between them. CDR3 sequence reads: CASSLDRVNTGELFF. The CDR3 nucleotides are TGCGCCAGCAGCTTGGACAGGGTGAACACCGGGGAGCTGTTTTTT. The whole variable domain, filled in from reference TRBV5-1 and TRBJ2-2, reads KAGVTQTPRYLIKTRGQQVTLSCSPISGHRSVSWYQQTPGQGLQFLFEYFSETQRNKGNFPGRFSGRQFSNSRSEMNVSTLELGDSALYLCASSLDRVNTGELFFGEGSRLTVL.

To note about this clone: This specimen includes other DNA sequences encoding the same CDR3. The chain employs TRBV30 and TRBJ1-6; perhaps TRBD1 as D (6 bases). Germline lookup yields CDR1 GTSNPN and CDR2 SVGIG (reference sequence). Trimming pared 4 bases from V and 6 bases from J, leaving 16 bases between. The CDR3 length is 15 residues. Written as DNA, the CDR3 is TGTGCCTGGAACCGCAGGGGTCGAGCTAATTCACCCCTCCACTTT. Translating it yields CAWNRRGRANSPLHF.

This chain uses TRBV18 with TRBJ2-7; D is perhaps TRBD1 or TRBD2 (6 bases each). Germline CDR1 reads KGHSH; CDR2 reads LQKENI. The CDR3 totals 15 residues. The V end was cut by 0 bases, the J end by 1 base, with 10 bases between. CDR3 residues: CASSPPGGLSYEQYF. The CDR3 DNA follows: TGTGCCAGCTCACCACCGGGGGGCCTTTCCTACGAGCAGTACTTC. Based on the CDR3 plus reference TRBV18 and TRBJ2-7, the full variable domain is NAGVMQNPRHLVRRRGQEARLRCSPMKGHSHVYWYRQLPEEGLKFMVYLQKENIIDESGMPKERFSAEFPKEGPSILRIQQVVRGDSAAYFCASSPPGGLSYEQYFGPGTRLTVT.

CDR3 amino acids: CASSEDRGFDSPLHF. For the CDR3, the DNA is TGTGCCAGCAGTGAGGACAGGGGTTTCGATTCACCCCTCCACTTT. The V and J genes are TRBV6-1 and TRBJ1-6; 9 bases line up with TRBD1. The V and J ends lost 3 bases and 8 bases, in that order; junction bases with no gene match: 5. This CDR3 comprises 15 residues. Germline CDR1 is MNHNS and CDR2 is SASEGT.

The V and J genes are TRBV5-1 and TRBJ1-2; D is undetermined. The ends were cut back, 0 bases at V and 9 bases at J, with 12 bases in the middle. The CDR3 runs to 13 residues. Per germline, CDR1 SGHRS and CDR2 YFSETQ. CDR3 amino acids: CASSLVGLSSYTF. The CDR3 DNA reads as TGCGCCAGCAGCTTGGTTGGCCTATCTAGCTACACCTTC.

In this sample, this clone turned up once. The J gene is TRBJ1-2, the V gene TRBV14; D gene ambiguous. Trimming pared 2 bases from V and 4 bases from J, leaving 5 bases between. Germline V gene lookup returns CDR1 SGHDN and CDR2 FVKESK. CDR3 length: 12 residues. The CDR3 is CASSQTVYGYTF. DNA for the CDR3: TGTGCCAGCAGCCAAACAGTCTATGGCTACACCTTC.

This chain links TRBV4-3 with TRBJ1-3; weak D call: TRBD1 (6 bases). Per germline, CDR1 LGHNA and CDR2 YSLEER. The CDR3 contains 15 residues. Trimming cost V 5 bases and J 4 bases, with 15 bases left between them. The CDR3 nucleotides read TGCGCCAGCAGCGGAAGGGGGGGGCCCGGAAACACCATATATTTT. This codes for CASSGRGGPGNTIYF.

The J gene is TRBJ2-1, the V gene TRBV4-3; TRBD2 matches at 9 bases. This CDR3 spans 15 amino acids. V trimming: 4 bases; J trimming: 6 bases; junction bases outside the gene matches: 7. The germline CDR1 and CDR2 sequences are LGHNA and YSLEER. The CDR3 here is CASSPTSGYSNEQFF. In DNA form, the CDR3 reads TGCGCCAGCAGCCCTACTAGCGGGTATAGCAATGAGCAGTTCTTC.

The genes are TRBV11-2 and TRBJ1-4, with unresolved D. The germline V gene has CDR1 SGHAT and CDR2 FQNNGV. The CDR3 has 13 amino acids. The germline V and J ends were trimmed by 3 bases and 7 bases, with 9 bases remaining between them. As DNA, the CDR3 is TGTGCCAGCAGCTTCAATTCGGGTGAAAAACTGTTTTTT. Translating it yields CASSFNSGEKLFF.

The chain couples TRBV27 to TRBJ2-1, with 8 bases aligning to TRBD1. Germline loops: CDR1 MNHEY, CDR2 SMNVEV (reference sequence). V trimming: 7 bases; J trimming: 6 bases; junction bases outside the gene matches: 17. The length of the CDR3 is 17 residues. As DNA, the CDR3 is TGTGCCAGCATGCCCTTCGGAACAGGGGGGTTTAGCAATGAGCAGTTCTTC. Protein sequence: CASMPFGTGGFSNEQFF.

DNA for the CDR3: TGTGCCAGCAGTCGGGATGGACAGTACTACGAGCAGTACTTC. Its protein product is CASSRDGQYYEQYF. The chain couples TRBV27 to TRBJ2-7; a weak D match, TRBD1 (6 bases). The length of the CDR3 is 14 residues. In germline, CDR1 is MNHEY, CDR2 SMNVEV (reference sequence). V lost 5 bases, J lost 3 bases, and 14 bases lay in between.

The rearrangement joins TRBV5-1 to TRBJ2-7, with D hard to call. Trimming shortened V by 2 bases and J by 0 bases, and 9 bases separated the two germline ends. From germline, CDR1 is SGHRS and CDR2 YFSETQ. The CDR3 spans 14 residues. The CDR3 protein is CASSLTASSYEQYF. The CDR3 DNA follows: TGCGCCAGCAGCTTAACGGCGAGCTCCTACGAGCAGTACTTC.

V usage is TRBV6-5 and J usage is TRBJ1-1; 9 bases fit TRBD1. The CDR3 runs to 12 residues. Trimming took 6 bases from V and 4 from J; bases not matched to a gene: 0. Germline CDR1 reads MNHEY; CDR2 reads SVGAGI. The CDR3 DNA sequence: TGTGCCAGCAGGGACAGGGGCACTGAAGCTTTCTTT. This sequence encodes CASRDRGTEAFF.

The rearrangement uses TRBV4-2 and TRBJ2-5, with D perhaps given as TRBD1 or TRBD2 (7 bases each). With 0 bases removed from V and 3 bases from J, the gap between germline ends came to 14 bases. The length of the CDR3 is 16 residues. Germline-derived CDR1 and CDR2 are LGHNA and YNFKEQ. The CDR3 bases are TGTGCCAGCAGCCAAGATGGGAGGGGGCGCGAAGAGACCCAGTACTTC. Residues: CASSQDGRGREETQYF.

Only one count was recorded for this clone. The chain joins TRBV7-6 to TRBJ2-5; weak D call: TRBD2 (6 bases). The V and J ends lost 4 bases and 0 bases respectively, with 9 bases between them. This CDR3 is 14 amino acids long. CDR1 SGHVS and CDR2 FNYEAQ come from the germline V gene. The CDR3 region is CASSSGGDQETQYF. The CDR3 region has the DNA TGTGCCAGCAGCTCCGGGGGTGACCAAGAGACCCAGTACTTC.

The J gene is TRBJ2-5, the V gene TRBV6-6, with 10 bases that match TRBD1. Trimming took 8 bases from V and 4 from J; bases not matched to a gene: 7. This CDR3 is 14 amino acids long. The germline CDR1 and CDR2 sequences are MNHNY and SVGAGI (reference sequence). The CDR3 DNA reads TGTGCCAGCCGGCGGACAGGGGGTCGAGAGACCCAGTACTTC. Amino acid sequence: CASRRTGGRETQYF.

This chain joins TRBV7-2 and TRBJ1-6; TRBD1 matches at 10 bases. The germline CDR1 and CDR2 sequences are SGHTA and FQGNSA. This CDR3 contains 16 residues. The junction had 4 bases not matched to a gene; V was cut back by 1 base and J by 7 bases. Written as DNA, the CDR3 is TGTGCCAGCAGCTTAGGGGGGGACAGGGGAAATTCACCCCTCCACTTT. Protein product: CASSLGGDRGNSPLHF.